This T cell receptor (beta chain) came from a study of T cell responses to AZD1222 COVID-19 vaccine. Per germline, CDR1 ENHRY and CDR2 SYGVKD. Trimming at V came to 0 bases and at J to 0 bases, leaving 8 bases not matched to a gene. This CDR3 comprises 19 residues. Repertoires were generated with immunoSEQ multiplex PCR, while TCRdb's copy carries only in-frame clones and drops some. The top ten clones hold just under 9.5% of a sample with about 120,000 clones, 80% to 90% of them seen once. The sequencing used peripheral blood, collected on day 0 of AZD1222 vaccination. The sequence was obtained from an adult in good health. V usage is TRBV10-3 and J usage is TRBJ2-1; 10 bases line up with TRBD2. The CDR3 reads CAISESLGTSAHSYNEQFF. The CDR3 nucleotides are TGTGCCATCAGTGAGTCACTAGGGACTAGCGCTCACTCCTACAATGAGCAGTTCTTC.